The T cell receptor beta chain under discussion was sequenced for a study of cytomegalovirus exposure and HLA in healthy donors. To note about this clone: Its specificity is unknown. The germline gene is not matched at one end of the junction; a read error may be the cause.

General study points: Owing to their indistinguishability, certain V segments, notably TRBV6-2 and TRBV6-3, were excluded.

Each donor was nominally healthy when sampled (though unrecorded immune exposures were likely). The CDR3 runs 14 residues. Germline CDR1 reads SSHAT; CDR2 reads FNYEAQ (reference sequence). The PCR employed 60 Vbeta primers together with 13 Jbeta primers. Produced via immunoSEQ multiplex PCR; TCRdb's table is partial and in-frame only. The table for this sample gives around 100,000 clones. Source material: PBMCs. The receptor was isolated from a man between 45 and 60 years old in good health and CMV-seronegative. The rearrangement joins TRBV7-7 to TRBJ2-5; D is perhaps TRBD1 (5 bases). In nucleotides, the CDR3 is TGTGCTAGCAGCCCGACGACAGTACAAGAGACCCAGTACTTC. Its translation is CASSPTTVQETQYF.